The entry below describes one T cell receptor beta chain. Its matching antigen is unknown. V lost 4 bases and J 4 bases, leaving 9 bases between the germline ends. The CDR3 covers 13 residues. CDR1 and CDR2 from the germline V gene are SGHTS and YDEGEE. The data belong to a study of PD-1 blockade in mismatch repair-deficient tumors. Study as a whole: Patients had more than ten mismatch repair-deficient cancer types, all previously treated and progressing. Study-wide findings and caveats: Tumor-resident clones, often undetectable pretreatment in blood, expanded then contracted after pembrolizumab.

Using immunoSEQ multiplex PCR, the repertoire was profiled, and TCRdb retains in-frame clones only, with some absent. Among 17,000 or so clones, over 75% were seen once, and the ten largest hold about 1.5%. PCR or immunohistochemistry showed mismatch repair deficiency in every enrolled patient. TCRs were sequenced from a few patients responding to pembrolizumab. This clonotype was obtained from an adult with mismatch repair-deficient cancer. Specimen: PBMCs, collected roughly 23 weeks after starting pembrolizumab. The V and J genes are TRBV5-8 and TRBJ1-3; possibly TRBD1 for D (5 bases). Here the CDR3 reads CASSAGSGNTIYF. In DNA form, the CDR3 reads TGTGCCAGCAGCGCAGGGTCCGGAAACACCATATATTTT.